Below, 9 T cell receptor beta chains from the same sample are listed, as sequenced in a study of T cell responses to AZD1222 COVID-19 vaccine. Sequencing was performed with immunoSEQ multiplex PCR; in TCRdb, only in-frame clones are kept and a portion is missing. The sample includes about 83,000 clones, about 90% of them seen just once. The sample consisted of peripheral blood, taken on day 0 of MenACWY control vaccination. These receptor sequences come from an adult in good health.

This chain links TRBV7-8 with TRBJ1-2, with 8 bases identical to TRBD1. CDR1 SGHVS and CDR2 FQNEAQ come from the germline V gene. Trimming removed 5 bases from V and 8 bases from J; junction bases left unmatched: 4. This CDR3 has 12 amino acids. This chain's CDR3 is CASSLRQGGYTF. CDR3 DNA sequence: TGTGCCAGCAGCCTTCGACAGGGGGGCTACACCTTC.

CDR3 DNA: TGTGCCAGCAGCCCAGTAGGATCGGGGGATACGCAGTATTTT. Amino acid sequence: CASSPVGSGDTQYF. The chain has TRBV9 and TRBJ2-3, with D perhaps matching TRBD2 (5 bases). V gave up 4 bases and J gave up 6 bases, with 15 bases separating them. CDR1 and CDR2 from the germline V gene are SGDLS and YYNGEE. The CDR3 length is 14 residues.

CDR3 region: CASSLVASGSGTDTQYF. The CDR3, as DNA: TGCGCCAGCAGCTTGGTCGCTAGCGGGAGTGGCACAGATACGCAGTATTTT. The chain joins TRBV5-1 to TRBJ2-3; 10 bases align to TRBD2. The CDR3 totals 17 residues. Germline CDR1 reads SGHRS; CDR2 reads YFSETQ. The ends lost 0 bases at V and 1 base at J; junction bases unmatched: 5.

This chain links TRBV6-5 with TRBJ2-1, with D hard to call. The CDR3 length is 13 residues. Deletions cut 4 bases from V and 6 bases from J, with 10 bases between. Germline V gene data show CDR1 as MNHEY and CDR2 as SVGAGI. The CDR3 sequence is CASSSLEGNEQFF. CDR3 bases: TGTGCCAGCAGTTCCCTCGAAGGCAATGAGCAGTTCTTC.

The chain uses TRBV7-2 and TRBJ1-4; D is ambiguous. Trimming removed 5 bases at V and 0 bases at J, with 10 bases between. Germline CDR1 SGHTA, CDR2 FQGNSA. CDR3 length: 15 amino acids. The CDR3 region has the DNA TGTGCCAGCAGCCCTTCTGTCGCAACTAATGAAAAACTGTTTTTT. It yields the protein CASSPSVATNEKLFF.

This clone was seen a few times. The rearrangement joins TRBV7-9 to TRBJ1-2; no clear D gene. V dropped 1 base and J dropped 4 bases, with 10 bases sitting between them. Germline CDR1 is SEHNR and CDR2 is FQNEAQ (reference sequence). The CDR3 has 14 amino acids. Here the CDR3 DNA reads TGTGCCAGCAGCTTAGTTAGCCATCGCTATGGCTACACCTTC. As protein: CASSLVSHRYGYTF.

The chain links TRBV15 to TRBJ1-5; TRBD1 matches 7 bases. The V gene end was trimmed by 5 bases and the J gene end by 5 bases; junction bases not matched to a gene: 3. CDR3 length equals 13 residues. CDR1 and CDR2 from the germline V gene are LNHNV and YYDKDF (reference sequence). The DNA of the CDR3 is TGTGCCACCAGCGTAGACAGGGATCAGCCCCAGCATTTT. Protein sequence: CATSVDRDQPQHF.

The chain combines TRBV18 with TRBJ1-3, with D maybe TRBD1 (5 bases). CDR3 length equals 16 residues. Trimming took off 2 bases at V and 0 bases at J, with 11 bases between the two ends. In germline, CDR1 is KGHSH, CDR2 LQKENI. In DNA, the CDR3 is TGTGCCAGCTCACCAATGCAGGGTATCTCTGGAAACACCATATATTTT. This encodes CASSPMQGISGNTIYF.

CDR3 loop: CASSFEQDQPQHF. In nucleotides, the CDR3 is TGTGCCAGCAGTTTCGAGCAGGATCAGCCCCAGCATTTT. J is TRBJ1-5 and V is TRBV12-3 or TRBV12-4; D not resolved. This CDR3 has 13 amino acids. V was cut by 3 bases and J by 5 bases, with 8 bases left in between.